The 27 T cell receptor beta chains given below trace back to one sample, sequenced in a study of shared clonotypes between healthy human individuals. Only in-frame clones appear in the TCRdb table, and some are missing; sequencing was by immunoSEQ multiplex PCR. This sample carries under 1 million clones, 80% to 95% of them seen once, and the ten largest clones take approximately 25%. Naive CD8 populations comprised CD45RO-negative cells positively selected for CCR7, excluding terminally differentiated effector memory CD45RA+ cells. Material for sequencing was naive CD8+ T cells sorted from blood. These receptors came from a man between 25 and 39 years old in good health.

The chain combines TRBV27 with TRBJ2-7; D call uncertain. CDR1 and CDR2 (germline): MNHEY, SMNVEV (reference sequence). This CDR3 contains 17 residues. The ends were cut back, 2 bases at V and 1 base at J, with 18 bases in the middle. This chain's CDR3 is CASSLVADGDGSYEQYF. CDR3 nucleotide sequence: TGTGCCAGCAGTTTAGTGGCCGACGGAGACGGTTCCTACGAGCAGTACTTC.

The chain couples TRBV5-4 to TRBJ2-2; 7 bases fit TRBD1. The germline V gene has CDR1 SGHNT and CDR2 YYREEE (reference sequence). The J segment lost 4 bases and the V segment lost 4 bases, leaving 16 bases of the junction unmatched. This CDR3 spans 18 amino acids. The CDR3 is CASSGDVDRALLTGELFF. In nucleotides, the CDR3 is TGTGCCAGCAGCGGAGATGTAGACAGGGCCCTTCTCACCGGGGAGCTGTTTTTT.

The chain uses TRBV5-1 and TRBJ2-7; 13 bases are shared with TRBD2. The J segment lost 6 bases and the V segment lost 6 bases, leaving 6 bases of the junction unmatched. CDR1 is SGHRS and CDR2 is YFSETQ in the germline V gene. There are 14 residues in the CDR3. The CDR3 reads CASNLGLAGAEQYF. In nucleotides, the CDR3 is TGCGCCAGCAACCTCGGACTAGCGGGAGCCGAGCAGTACTTC.

The CDR3 nucleotides read TGTGCCTGCGGGGGGCTCGGAGCGGCAACCCAGTTTAGCACAGATACGCAGTATTTT. Encoded protein: CACGGLGAATQFSTDTQYF. The chain carries TRBV28 and TRBJ2-3; 8 nucleotides align to TRBD2. The V and J ends lost 11 bases and 0 bases, in that order; junction bases with no gene match: 22. Germline V gene lookup returns CDR1 MDHEN and CDR2 SYDVKM. The CDR3 is made up of 19 amino acids.

This chain connects TRBV4-1 to TRBJ2-1, with D tentatively TRBD1 or TRBD2 (6 bases each). The germline V and J ends were trimmed by 1 base and 7 bases, with 17 bases remaining between them. This CDR3 has 16 residues. CDR1 is MGHRA, CDR2 YSYEKL, per germline. The CDR3 is CASSQVFRGGGNEQFF. The CDR3 DNA sequence: TGCGCCAGCAGCCAAGTCTTTCGTGGAGGGGGGAATGAGCAGTTCTTC.

This sequence joins TRBV6-5 and TRBJ2-5; TRBD2 might be the D (6 bases). This CDR3 contains 13 residues. Per germline, CDR1 MNHEY and CDR2 SVGAGI. The V gene lost 2 bases and the J gene lost 5 bases, with 9 bases spanning the gap. The CDR3 region has the DNA TGTGCCAGCAGTTACCGGGAGACGGAGACCCAGTACTTC. As protein: CASSYRETETQYF.

This CDR3 reads CASSPQGGLADTQYF. The CDR3 DNA follows: TGTGCCAGCTCACCTCAGGGGGGTTTGGCAGATACGCAGTATTTT. The chain uses TRBV18 and TRBJ2-3; tentatively, D is TRBD1 (7 bases). Germline V gene lookup returns CDR1 KGHSH and CDR2 LQKENI. The CDR3 contains 15 residues. The V gene lost 3 bases and the J gene lost 4 bases, with 14 bases spanning the gap.

The chain couples TRBV7-9 to TRBJ2-5; perhaps TRBD1 as D (6 bases). The V gene's germline CDR1 is SEHNR and CDR2 FQNEAQ (reference sequence). This CDR3 has 16 amino acids. Deletions cut 1 base from V and 1 base from J, with 13 bases between. The CDR3, as DNA: TGTGCCAGCAGCTTAGGCCAACAGGGATTCCAAGAGACCCAGTACTTC. This gives the protein CASSLGQQGFQETQYF.

The J gene is TRBJ2-6, the V gene TRBV29-1; D is unresolved. Looked up from germline, CDR1 is SQVTM and CDR2 is ANQGSEA. The ends were cut back, 5 bases at V and 4 bases at J, with 15 bases in the middle. CDR3 length: 15 amino acids. The CDR3 DNA reads TGCAGCGTTTTTATTTGGGTAACCGGGGCCAACGTCCTGACTTTC. It specifies CSVFIWVTGANVLTF.

The genes are TRBV4-3 and TRBJ2-7; no firm D call. The V and J ends lost 0 bases and 0 bases respectively, with 9 bases between them. Germline lookup yields CDR1 LGHNA and CDR2 YSLEER. The CDR3 contains 15 residues. CDR3 in amino acids: CASSQDVISSYEQYF. DNA for the CDR3: TGCGCCAGCAGCCAAGACGTGATCTCCTCCTACGAGCAGTACTTC.

This chain connects TRBV10-2 to TRBJ2-3; D is perhaps TRBD2 (5 bases). This CDR3 contains 15 residues. Trimming pared 4 bases from V and 1 base from J, leaving 12 bases between. Germline V lookup: CDR1 WSHSY, CDR2 SAAADI. CDR3 loop: CASSARGWGTDTQYF. The CDR3 DNA follows: TGCGCCAGCAGTGCGAGAGGGTGGGGCACAGATACGCAGTATTTT.

The chain employs TRBV5-1 and TRBJ2-2; 7 positions match TRBD2. The CDR3 is 15 residues long. The V gene end was trimmed by 4 bases and the J gene end by 6 bases; junction bases not matched to a gene: 9. Germline V gene lookup returns CDR1 SGHRS and CDR2 YFSETQ. The CDR3 DNA is TGCGCCAGCAGCCCCCGGGAGGTCACACCCGGGGAGCTGTTTTTT. As protein: CASSPREVTPGELFF. Combining the CDR3 with reference TRBV5-1 and TRBJ2-2 gives the whole variable domain KAGVTQTPRYLIKTRGQQVTLSCSPISGHRSVSWYQQTPGQGLQFLFEYFSETQRNKGNFPGRFSGRQFSNSRSEMNVSTLELGDSALYLCASSPREVTPGELFFGEGSRLTVL.

About this clone: The same CDR3 can be traced to other DNA sequences in this sample. V is TRBV30 and J is TRBJ2-7; unclear D gene. Trimming left V 0 bases short and J 3 bases short, with 6 bases between. The CDR3 is 12 amino acids. Germline CDR1 is GTSNPN and CDR2 is SVGIG (reference sequence). The CDR3 DNA reads as TGTGCCTGGAGTGTCGGCAGCTACGAGCAGTACTTC. This encodes CAWSVGSYEQYF. Supplemented by reference TRBV30 and TRBJ2-7, the full variable domain reads SQTIHQWPATLVQPVGSPLSLECTVEGTSNPNLYWYRQAAGRGLQLLFYSVGIGQISSEVPQNLSASRPQDRQFILSSKKLLLSDSGFYLCAWSVGSYEQYFGPGTRLTVT.

This rearrangement joins TRBV7-8 to TRBJ2-7; 7 nucleotides agree with TRBD1. In germline, CDR1 is SGHVS, CDR2 FQNEAQ. This CDR3 comprises 12 residues. The ends lost 5 bases at V and 6 bases at J; junction bases unmatched: 4. Written as DNA, the CDR3 is TGTGCCAGCAGCATACCAGGGGGCGAGCAGTACTTC. Translating it yields CASSIPGGEQYF.

The chain combines TRBV13 with TRBJ2-2; 11 nucleotides match TRBD2. After removal of 5 bases from V and 3 bases from J, the junction contained 5 bases not matched to a gene. The CDR3 loop spans 16 amino acids. Per germline, CDR1 PRHDT and CDR2 FYEKMQ (reference sequence). CDR3 residues: CASSGLLAGDTGELFF. DNA of the CDR3: TGTGCCAGCAGCGGCCTACTAGCGGGAGACACCGGGGAGCTGTTTTTT.

The rearrangement links TRBV14 to TRBJ2-2; TRBD2 matches 13 bases. V was pared by 0 bases and J by 6 bases, with 10 bases of the junction left unmatched. Germline CDR1 reads SGHDN; CDR2 reads FVKESK. The CDR3 has 19 residues. The CDR3 sequence: CASSQDTNGLAGVAGELFF. The CDR3 region has the DNA TGTGCCAGCAGCCAAGATACTAACGGACTAGCGGGAGTCGCCGGGGAGCTGTTTTTT.

The chain recombines TRBV7-9 with TRBJ1-1; D may be TRBD1 (6 bases). Trimming left V 4 bases short and J 7 bases short, with 22 bases between. Per germline, CDR1 SEHNR and CDR2 FQNEAQ (reference sequence). The CDR3 extends over 16 amino acids. The CDR3 bases are TGTGCCAGCAGCTCTGCGACCGGGACACCAAGCCTTGAAGCTTTCTTT. Its translation is CASSSATGTPSLEAFF.

The rearrangement uses TRBV29-1 and TRBJ2-2; 7 bases are a match to TRBD2. V was clipped by 6 bases and J by 1 base; unmatched bases: 2. Germline V gene lookup returns CDR1 SQVTM and CDR2 ANQGSEA. There are 13 residues in the CDR3. The CDR3 here is CSVTSENTGELFF. The DNA of the CDR3 is TGCAGCGTCACTAGCGAGAACACCGGGGAGCTGTTTTTT.

This chain uses TRBV11-2 with TRBJ2-7, with a possible D match to TRBD1 (5 bases). Germline assignment: CDR1 SGHAT and CDR2 FQNNGV. V was pared by 6 bases and J by 3 bases, with 15 bases between. CDR3 length: 14 amino acids. The CDR3 DNA reads as TGTGCCAGCAGTCGGCAGGGAAAAGTCTACGAGCAGTACTTC. Residues: CASSRQGKVYEQYF.

This chain uses TRBV29-1 with TRBJ2-7, with 9 bases that match TRBD2. After removal of 5 bases from V and 3 bases from J, the junction contained 5 bases not matched to a gene. CDR1 SQVTM and CDR2 ANQGSEA come from the germline V gene. This CDR3 is built from 13 residues. In nucleotides, the CDR3 is TGCAGCGTTATTAGCGGGAGAAGCTACGAGCAGTACTTC. Its translation: CSVISGRSYEQYF.

This chain links TRBV6-6 with TRBJ2-3; 12 bases are shared with TRBD2. CDR3 length: 16 amino acids. Unmatched junction bases numbered 3, after V lost 4 bases and J lost 1 base. Per germline, CDR1 MNHNY and CDR2 SVGAGI (reference sequence). The CDR3 region has the DNA TGTGCCAGCAGTTGGAGACTAGCGGGAGGCACAGATACGCAGTATTTT. Translating it yields CASSWRLAGGTDTQYF.

V and J are TRBV4-1 and TRBJ2-3, with 9 bases identical to TRBD1. Germline CDR1 reads MGHRA; CDR2 reads YSYEKL. Trimming removed 4 bases from V and 3 bases from J; junction bases left unmatched: 8. The CDR3 length is 16 residues. The CDR3, as DNA: TGCGCCAGCAGCCCTGGACAGGGGCGCGGGACAGATACGCAGTATTTT. Encoded protein: CASSPGQGRGTDTQYF.

The V gene is TRBV29-1, the J gene TRBJ2-7, with TRBD1 matching over 7 bases. Trimming cost V 3 bases and J 4 bases; bases outside gene matches: 6. Germline values: CDR1 SQVTM, CDR2 ANQGSEA. CDR3 length: 13 amino acids. CDR3 sequence reads: CSVEATGAYEQYF. The CDR3 DNA reads TGCAGCGTTGAGGCCACAGGGGCATACGAGCAGTACTTC.

The chain carries TRBV28 and TRBJ2-7, with 9 bases that match TRBD1. V shed 4 bases and J 1 base; nucleotides not matched to a gene: 11. From germline, CDR1 is MDHEN and CDR2 SYDVKM. CDR3 length: 17 amino acids. Here the CDR3 reads CASSCGTGLEGSYEQYF. In DNA, the CDR3 is TGTGCCAGCAGTTGTGGGACAGGGTTAGAGGGTTCCTACGAGCAGTACTTC.

The chain recombines TRBV6-1 with TRBJ1-5, with 7 bases aligning to TRBD1. V trimming: 2 bases; J trimming: 7 bases; junction bases outside the gene matches: 8. The CDR3 has 15 residues. The germline V gene has CDR1 MNHNS and CDR2 SASEGT. This CDR3 is CASSEWDSPQQPQHF. The CDR3 nucleotides read TGTGCCAGCAGTGAATGGGACAGTCCCCAACAGCCCCAGCATTTT.

J is TRBJ2-7 and V is TRBV7-9; no definite D call. V was shortened by 2 bases and J by 0 bases, with 14 bases between the two germline ends. Germline V gene lookup returns CDR1 SEHNR and CDR2 FQNEAQ (reference sequence). CDR3 length equals 16 residues. The CDR3 loop reads CASSLIGQDLSYEQYF. As DNA, the CDR3 is TGTGCCAGCAGCTTAATTGGTCAGGACCTCTCCTACGAGCAGTACTTC.

CDR3: CASSHVGPGELFF. CDR3 DNA: TGCGCCAGCAGCCACGTGGGTCCCGGGGAGCTGTTTTTT. The rearrangement joins TRBV4-3 to TRBJ2-2; D is unresolved. Between the trimmed V and J ends, which lost 3 bases and 6 bases, there was a span of 8 bases. The CDR3 extends over 13 amino acids. The germline V gene encodes CDR1 LGHNA and CDR2 YSLEER.